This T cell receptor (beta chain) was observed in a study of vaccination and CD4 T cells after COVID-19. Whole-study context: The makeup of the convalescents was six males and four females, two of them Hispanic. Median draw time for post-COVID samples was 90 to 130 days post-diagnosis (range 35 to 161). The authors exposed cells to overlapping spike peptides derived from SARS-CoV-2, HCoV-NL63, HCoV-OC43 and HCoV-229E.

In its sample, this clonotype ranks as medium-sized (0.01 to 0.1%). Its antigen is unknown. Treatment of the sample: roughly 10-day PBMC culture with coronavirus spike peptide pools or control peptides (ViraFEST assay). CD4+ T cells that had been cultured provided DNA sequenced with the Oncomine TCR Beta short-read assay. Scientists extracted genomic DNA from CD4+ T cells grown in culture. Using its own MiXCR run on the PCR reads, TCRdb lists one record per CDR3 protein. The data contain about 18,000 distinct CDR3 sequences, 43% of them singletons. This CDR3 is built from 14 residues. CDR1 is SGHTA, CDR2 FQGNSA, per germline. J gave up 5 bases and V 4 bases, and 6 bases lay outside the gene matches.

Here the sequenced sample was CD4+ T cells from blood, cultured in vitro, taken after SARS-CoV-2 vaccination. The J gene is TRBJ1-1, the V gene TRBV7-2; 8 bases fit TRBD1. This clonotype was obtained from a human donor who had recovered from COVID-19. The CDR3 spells CASSYRQGSTEAFF. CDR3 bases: TGTGCCAGCAGCTACCGACAGGGGTCAACTGAAGCTTTCTTT.